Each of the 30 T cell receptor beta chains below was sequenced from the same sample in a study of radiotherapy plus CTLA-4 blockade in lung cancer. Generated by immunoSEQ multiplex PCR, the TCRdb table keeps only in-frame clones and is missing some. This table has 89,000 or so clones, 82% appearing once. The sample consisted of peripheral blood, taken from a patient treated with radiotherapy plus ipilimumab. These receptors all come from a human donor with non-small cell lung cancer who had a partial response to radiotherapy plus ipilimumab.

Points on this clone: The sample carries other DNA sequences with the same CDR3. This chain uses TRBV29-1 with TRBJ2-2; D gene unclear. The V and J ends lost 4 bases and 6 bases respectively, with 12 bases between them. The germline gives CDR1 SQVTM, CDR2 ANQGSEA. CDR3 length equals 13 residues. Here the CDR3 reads CSVASGSAGELFF. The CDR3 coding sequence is TGCAGCGTTGCATCCGGGTCGGCCGGGGAGCTGTTTTTT.

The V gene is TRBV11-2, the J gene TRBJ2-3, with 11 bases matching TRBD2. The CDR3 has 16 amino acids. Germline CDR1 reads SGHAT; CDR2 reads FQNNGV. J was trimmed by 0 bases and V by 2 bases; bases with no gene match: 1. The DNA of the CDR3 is TGTGCCAGCAGCTTAAGACTAGCGGGGAGCACAGATACGCAGTATTTT. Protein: CASSLRLAGSTDTQYF.

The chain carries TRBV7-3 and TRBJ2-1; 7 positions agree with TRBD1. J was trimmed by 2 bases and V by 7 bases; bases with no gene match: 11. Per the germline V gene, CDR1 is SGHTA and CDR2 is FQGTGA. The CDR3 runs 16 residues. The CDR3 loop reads CASTPTGANAYNEQFF. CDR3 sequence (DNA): TGTGCCAGCACCCCTACAGGGGCCAATGCCTACAATGAGCAGTTCTTC.

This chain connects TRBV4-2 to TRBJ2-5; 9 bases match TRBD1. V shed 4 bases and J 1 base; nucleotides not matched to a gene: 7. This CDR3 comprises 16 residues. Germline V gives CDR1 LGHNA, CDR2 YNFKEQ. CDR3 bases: TGTGCCAGCAGCCCCCACCGACAGGGGGGCCAAGAGACCCAGTACTTC. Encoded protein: CASSPHRQGGQETQYF.

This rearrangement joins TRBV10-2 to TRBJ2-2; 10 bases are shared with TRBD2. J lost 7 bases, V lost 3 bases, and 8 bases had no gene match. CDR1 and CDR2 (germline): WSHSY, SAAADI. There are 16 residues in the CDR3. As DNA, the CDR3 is TGCGCCAGCAGTGAAGGTAGCGGGAGGCCGGGCGGGGAGCTGTTTTTT. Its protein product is CASSEGSGRPGGELFF.

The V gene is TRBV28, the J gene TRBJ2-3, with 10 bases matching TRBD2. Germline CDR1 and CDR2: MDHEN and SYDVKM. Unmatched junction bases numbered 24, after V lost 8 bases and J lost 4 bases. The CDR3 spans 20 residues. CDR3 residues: CASGSRASGRASYPPDTQYF. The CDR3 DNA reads TGTGCCAGCGGTTCCCGGGCCAGCGGGAGGGCCTCGTACCCCCCAGATACGCAGTATTTT. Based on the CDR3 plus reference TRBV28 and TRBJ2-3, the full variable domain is DVKVTQSSRYLVKRTGEKVFLECVQDMDHENMFWYRQDPGLGLRLIYFSYDVKMKEKGDIPEGYSVSREKKERFSLILESASTNQTSMYLCASGSRASGRASYPPDTQYFGPGTRLTVL.

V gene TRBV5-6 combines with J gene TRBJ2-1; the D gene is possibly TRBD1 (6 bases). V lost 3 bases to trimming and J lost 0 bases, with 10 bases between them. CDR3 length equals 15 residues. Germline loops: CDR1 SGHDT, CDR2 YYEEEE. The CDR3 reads CASSSQGNSYNEQFF. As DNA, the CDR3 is TGTGCCAGCAGCTCCCAGGGGAACTCCTACAATGAGCAGTTCTTC.

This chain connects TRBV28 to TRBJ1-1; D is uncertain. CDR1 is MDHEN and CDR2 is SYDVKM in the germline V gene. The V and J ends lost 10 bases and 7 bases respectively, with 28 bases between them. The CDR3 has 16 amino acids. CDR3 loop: CATHLSRGPLRFEAFF. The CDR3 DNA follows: TGTGCCACTCACCTAAGTCGAGGGCCACTACGCTTTGAAGCTTTCTTT. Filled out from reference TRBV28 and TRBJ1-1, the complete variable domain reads DVKVTQSSRYLVKRTGEKVFLECVQDMDHENMFWYRQDPGLGLRLIYFSYDVKMKEKGDIPEGYSVSREKKERFSLILESASTNQTSMYLCATHLSRGPLRFEAFFGQGTRLTVV.

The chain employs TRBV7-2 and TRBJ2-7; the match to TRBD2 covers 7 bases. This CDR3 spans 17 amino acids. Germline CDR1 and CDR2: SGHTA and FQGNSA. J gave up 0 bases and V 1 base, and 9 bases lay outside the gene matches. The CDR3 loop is CASSLGTPGLHSYEQYF. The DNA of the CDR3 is TGTGCCAGCAGCTTAGGGACCCCGGGACTACACTCCTACGAGCAGTACTTC. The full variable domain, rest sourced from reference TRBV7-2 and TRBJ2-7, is GAGVSQSPSNKVTEKGKDVELRCDPISGHTALYWYRQSLGQGLEFLIYFQGNSAPDKSGLPSDRFSAERTGGSVSTLTIQRTQQEDSAVYLCASSLGTPGLHSYEQYFGPGTRLTVT.

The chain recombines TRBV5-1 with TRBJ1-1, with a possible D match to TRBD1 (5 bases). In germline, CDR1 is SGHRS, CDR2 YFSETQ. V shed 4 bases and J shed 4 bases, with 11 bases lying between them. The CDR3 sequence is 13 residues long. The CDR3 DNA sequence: TGCGCCAGCAGCGCACGCGGGGGCACTGAAGCTTTCTTT. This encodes CASSARGGTEAFF.

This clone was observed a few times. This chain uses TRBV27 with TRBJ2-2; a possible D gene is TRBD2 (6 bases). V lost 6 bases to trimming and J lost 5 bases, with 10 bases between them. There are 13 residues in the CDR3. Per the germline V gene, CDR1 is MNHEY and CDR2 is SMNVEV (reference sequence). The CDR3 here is CASRRGGTGELFF. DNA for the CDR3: TGTGCCAGCAGGAGGGGAGGTACCGGGGAGCTGTTTTTT.

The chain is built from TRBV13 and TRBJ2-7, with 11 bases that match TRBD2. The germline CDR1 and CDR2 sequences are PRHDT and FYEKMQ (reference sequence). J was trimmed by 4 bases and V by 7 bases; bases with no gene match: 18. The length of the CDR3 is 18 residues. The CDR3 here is CASTQAGGSGRAAYEQYF. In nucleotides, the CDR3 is TGTGCCAGCACCCAGGCGGGTGGTAGCGGGAGGGCTGCTTACGAGCAGTACTTC.

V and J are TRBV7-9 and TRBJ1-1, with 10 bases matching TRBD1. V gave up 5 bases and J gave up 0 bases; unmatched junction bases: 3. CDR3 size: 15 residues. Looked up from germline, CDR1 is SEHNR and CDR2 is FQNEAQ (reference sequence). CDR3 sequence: CASSPGQGVNTEAFF. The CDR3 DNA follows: TGTGCCAGCAGCCCAGGACAGGGGGTGAACACTGAAGCTTTCTTT.

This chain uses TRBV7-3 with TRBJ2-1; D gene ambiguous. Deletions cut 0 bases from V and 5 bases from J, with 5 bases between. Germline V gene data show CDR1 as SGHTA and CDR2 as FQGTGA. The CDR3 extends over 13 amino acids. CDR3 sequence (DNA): TGTGCCAGCAGCTTAACGACTCACAATGAGCAGTTCTTC. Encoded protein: CASSLTTHNEQFF. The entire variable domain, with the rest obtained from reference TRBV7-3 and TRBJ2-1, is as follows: GAGVSQTPSNKVTEKGKYVELRCDPISGHTALYWYRQSLGQGPEFLIYFQGTGAADDSGLPNDRFFAVRPEGSVSTLKIQRTERGDSAVYLCASSLTTHNEQFFGPGTRLTVL.

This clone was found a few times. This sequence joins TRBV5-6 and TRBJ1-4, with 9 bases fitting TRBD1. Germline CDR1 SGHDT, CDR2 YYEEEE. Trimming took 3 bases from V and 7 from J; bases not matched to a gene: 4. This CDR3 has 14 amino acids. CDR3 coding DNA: TGTGCCAGCAGCTCGGGACAGGGAGGTGAAAAACTGTTTTTT. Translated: CASSSGQGGEKLFF.

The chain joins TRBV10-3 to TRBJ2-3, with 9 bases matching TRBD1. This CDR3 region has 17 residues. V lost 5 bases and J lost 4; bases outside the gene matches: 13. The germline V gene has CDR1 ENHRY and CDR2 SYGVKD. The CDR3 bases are TGTGCCATCAGTTTTTTTGAGGACAGGGGAGAGGCAGATACGCAGTATTTT. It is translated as CAISFFEDRGEADTQYF.

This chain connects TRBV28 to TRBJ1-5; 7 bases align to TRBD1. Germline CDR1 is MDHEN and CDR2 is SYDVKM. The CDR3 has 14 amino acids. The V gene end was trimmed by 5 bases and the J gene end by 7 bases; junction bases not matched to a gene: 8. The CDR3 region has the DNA TGTGCCAGCAGTCATAGACAGGGTGGCCAGCCCCAGCATTTT. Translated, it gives CASSHRQGGQPQHF.

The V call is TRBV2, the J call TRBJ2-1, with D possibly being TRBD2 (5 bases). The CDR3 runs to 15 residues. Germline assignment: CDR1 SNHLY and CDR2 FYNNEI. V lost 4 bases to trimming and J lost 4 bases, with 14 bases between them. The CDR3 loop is CASSVRDLGYNEQFF. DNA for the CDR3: TGTGCCAGCAGTGTCCGGGATCTGGGGTACAATGAGCAGTTCTTC.

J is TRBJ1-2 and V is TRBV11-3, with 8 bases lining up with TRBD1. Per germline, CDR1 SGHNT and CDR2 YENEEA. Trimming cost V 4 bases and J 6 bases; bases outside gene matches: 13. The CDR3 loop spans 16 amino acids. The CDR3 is CASSSRFPTGEDGYTF. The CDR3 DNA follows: TGTGCCAGCAGCTCTAGGTTCCCGACAGGGGAGGATGGCTACACCTTC.

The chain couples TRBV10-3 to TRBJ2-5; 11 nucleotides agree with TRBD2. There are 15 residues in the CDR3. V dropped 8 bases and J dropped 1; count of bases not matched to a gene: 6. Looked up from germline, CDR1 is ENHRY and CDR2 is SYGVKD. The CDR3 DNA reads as TGTGCCATCTCCCGGACTAGCGGGCGCCAAGAGACCCAGTACTTC. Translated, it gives CAISRTSGRQETQYF.

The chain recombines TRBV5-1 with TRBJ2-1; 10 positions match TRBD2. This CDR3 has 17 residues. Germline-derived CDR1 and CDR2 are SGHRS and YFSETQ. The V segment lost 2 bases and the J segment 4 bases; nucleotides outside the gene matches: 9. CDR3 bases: TGCGCCAGCAGCTTTTTTTCTAGCGGGGGAACTTACAATGAGCAGTTCTTC. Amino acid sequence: CASSFFSSGGTYNEQFF.

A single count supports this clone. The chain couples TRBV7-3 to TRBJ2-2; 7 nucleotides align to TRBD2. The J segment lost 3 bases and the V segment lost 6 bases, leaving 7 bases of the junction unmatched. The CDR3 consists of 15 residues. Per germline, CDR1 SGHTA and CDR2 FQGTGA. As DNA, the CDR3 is TGTGCCAGCAGATTGATTGGGGGGGACACCGGGGAGCTGTTTTTT. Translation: CASRLIGGDTGELFF.

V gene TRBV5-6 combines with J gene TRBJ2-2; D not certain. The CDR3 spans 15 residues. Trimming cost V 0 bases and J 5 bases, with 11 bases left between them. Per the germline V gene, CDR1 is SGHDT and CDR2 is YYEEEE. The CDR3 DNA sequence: TGTGCCAGCAGCTTGGGGTTTGAAGCGACCGGGGAGCTGTTTTTT. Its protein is CASSLGFEATGELFF.

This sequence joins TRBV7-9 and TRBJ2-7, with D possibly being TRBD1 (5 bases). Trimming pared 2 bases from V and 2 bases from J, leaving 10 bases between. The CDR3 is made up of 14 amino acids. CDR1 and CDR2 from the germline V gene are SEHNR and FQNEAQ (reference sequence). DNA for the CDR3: TGTGCCAGCAGCTTATGGGGCATCACCTACGAGCAGTACTTC. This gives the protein CASSLWGITYEQYF.

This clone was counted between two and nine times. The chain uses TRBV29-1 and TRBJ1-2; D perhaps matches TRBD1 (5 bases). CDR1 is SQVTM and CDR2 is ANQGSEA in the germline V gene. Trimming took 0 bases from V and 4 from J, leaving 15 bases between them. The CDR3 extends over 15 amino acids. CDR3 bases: TGCAGCGTTGAAGATGTCCGGGGGAGGTCCTATGGCTACACCTTC. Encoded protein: CSVEDVRGRSYGYTF.

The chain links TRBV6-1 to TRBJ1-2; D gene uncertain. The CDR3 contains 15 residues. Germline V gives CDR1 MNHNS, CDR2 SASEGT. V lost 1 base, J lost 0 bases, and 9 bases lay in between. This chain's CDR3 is CASSEDLQPNYGYTF. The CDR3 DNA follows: TGTGCCAGCAGTGAAGATTTACAGCCTAACTATGGCTACACCTTC.

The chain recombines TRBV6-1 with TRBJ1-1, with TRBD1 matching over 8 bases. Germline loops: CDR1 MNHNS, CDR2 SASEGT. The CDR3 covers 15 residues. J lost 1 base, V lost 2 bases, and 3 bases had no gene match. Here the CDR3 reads CASSEQGAGNTEAFF. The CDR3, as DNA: TGTGCCAGCAGTGAACAGGGGGCTGGGAACACTGAAGCTTTCTTT.

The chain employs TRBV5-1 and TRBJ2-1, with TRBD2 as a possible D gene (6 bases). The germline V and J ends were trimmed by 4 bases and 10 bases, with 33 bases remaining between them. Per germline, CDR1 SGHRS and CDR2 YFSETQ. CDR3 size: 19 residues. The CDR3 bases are TGCGCCAGCAGCCCCGCAAGAAGCTCTGGCGGGGAAACATCAAGCGAGCAGTTCTTC. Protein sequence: CASSPARSSGGETSSEQFF.

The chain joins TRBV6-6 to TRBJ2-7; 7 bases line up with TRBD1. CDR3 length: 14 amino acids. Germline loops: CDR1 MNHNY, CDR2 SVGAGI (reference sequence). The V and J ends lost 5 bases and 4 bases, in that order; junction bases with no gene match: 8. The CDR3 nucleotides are TGTGCCAGCAGTAGACAGGGAAGGGAGTACGAGCAGTACTTC. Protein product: CASSRQGREYEQYF.

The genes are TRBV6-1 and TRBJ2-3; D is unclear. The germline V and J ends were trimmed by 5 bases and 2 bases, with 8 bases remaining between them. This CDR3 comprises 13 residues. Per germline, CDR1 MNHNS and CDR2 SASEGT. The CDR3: CASSTLYTDTQYF. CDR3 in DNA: TGTGCCAGCAGTACCCTATACACAGATACGCAGTATTTT.